The 10 T cell receptor beta chains listed next were all sequenced from one sample in a study of shared clonotypes between healthy human individuals. TCRdb's copy holds only in-frame clones and misses some; the assay was immunoSEQ multiplex PCR. Of over a million clones detected, roughly 75% appear once; the ten largest clones hold roughly 1.5%. Material for sequencing was memory CD4+ T cells sorted from blood. The subset here: CD45RA-negative fraction. The receptor source for this set is a man between 18 and 35 years old in good health.

The J gene is TRBJ2-3, the V gene TRBV6-5, with TRBD2 matching 9 bases. The junction had 5 bases not matched to a gene; V was cut back by 4 bases and J by 9 bases. Per germline, CDR1 MNHEY and CDR2 SVGAGI. This CDR3 spans 13 amino acids. For the CDR3, the DNA is TGTGCCAGCAGTTCCCAGCGGGGGGAAACGCAGTATTTT. As protein: CASSSQRGETQYF.

CDR3 in amino acids: CASSLVRMALPGTDTQYF. DNA of the CDR3: TGTGCCAGCAGCTTAGTCCGGATGGCCCTACCGGGGACAGATACGCAGTATTTT. This chain joins TRBV7-2 and TRBJ2-3; maybe TRBD2 (5 bases). Trimming shortened V by 1 base and J by 3 bases, and 20 bases separated the two germline ends. Germline V CDR1 and CDR2: SGHTA, FQGNSA. The length of the CDR3 is 18 residues.

This clone has only a few counts. The same CDR3 also results from other DNA sequences found in this sample. V and J are TRBV7-2 and TRBJ2-3; D gene uncertain. Germline loops: CDR1 SGHTA, CDR2 FQGNSA. V shed 3 bases and J shed 2 bases, with 3 bases lying between them. The CDR3 length is 12 residues. The CDR3 DNA is TGTGCCAGCAGCTTCTACACAGATACGCAGTATTTT. This encodes CASSFYTDTQYF.

This chain connects TRBV28 to TRBJ1-2; no definite D call. There are 12 residues in the CDR3. V was shortened by 8 bases and J by 8 bases, with 15 bases between the two germline ends. Germline lookup yields CDR1 MDHEN and CDR2 SYDVKM. CDR3 protein: CASGIPNVGYTF. The CDR3 DNA is TGTGCCAGCGGGATCCCAAACGTAGGCTACACCTTC.

The J gene is TRBJ2-7, the V gene TRBV5-1; D perhaps matches TRBD2 (5 bases). The CDR3 loop spans 14 amino acids. Germline CDR1 SGHRS, CDR2 YFSETQ. V was cut by 0 bases and J by 5 bases, with 12 bases left in between. Here the CDR3 DNA reads TGCGCCAGCAGCTTGGTGCTTACGGGAAACGAGCAGTACTTC. It is translated as CASSLVLTGNEQYF.

The V call is TRBV10-3, the J call TRBJ1-5; tentatively, D is TRBD1 (5 bases). Germline loops: CDR1 ENHRY, CDR2 SYGVKD. The V gene lost 11 bases and the J gene lost 0 bases, with 20 bases spanning the gap. The CDR3 runs 16 residues. CDR3 sequence reads: CASSPTVTISNQPQHF. As DNA, the CDR3 is TGTGCCTCCTCTCCGACAGTTACGATTAGCAATCAGCCCCAGCATTTT.

Regarding this clone: This CDR3 is also generated by other DNA sequences in the sample. The chain carries TRBV9 and TRBJ2-3, with D unresolved. Per germline, CDR1 SGDLS and CDR2 YYNGEE. With 0 bases removed from V and 1 base from J, the gap between germline ends came to 3 bases. The CDR3 has 13 amino acids. In DNA, the CDR3 is TGTGCCAGCAGCGTAGGTGGCACAGATACGCAGTATTTT. Translation gives CASSVGGTDTQYF.

V gene TRBV5-1 combines with J gene TRBJ2-5, with D hard to call. This CDR3 region has 10 residues. Trimming shortened V by 9 bases and J by 4 bases, and 7 bases separated the two germline ends. From germline, CDR1 is SGHRS and CDR2 YFSETQ. The CDR3 loop is CATGPETQYF. The CDR3 region has the DNA TGCGCCACCGGCCCAGAGACCCAGTACTTC.

The genes are TRBV7-2 and TRBJ2-5, with 8 bases fitting TRBD1. The CDR3 consists of 14 residues. Trimming at V came to 4 bases and at J to 6 bases, leaving 7 bases not matched to a gene. Germline CDR1 is SGHTA and CDR2 is FQGNSA. The DNA of the CDR3 is TGTGCCAGCAGCTCCGGACAGGGACTGCAGACCCAGTACTTC. It codes for CASSSGQGLQTQYF.

This chain links TRBV9 with TRBJ2-3; D call uncertain. V was shortened by 3 bases and J by 4 bases, with 9 bases between the two germline ends. Germline CDR1 is SGDLS and CDR2 is YYNGEE. CDR3 size: 13 residues. The CDR3 loop reads CASSDPRSDTQYF. CDR3 DNA: TGTGCCAGCAGCGACCCCAGGTCAGATACGCAGTATTTT.